Listed here are 5 T cell receptor beta chains from one sample, sequenced in a study of human T cells and chemical hapten exposure. Documented time point: patch test 3, about 24 weeks after DPC sensitization. Specified treatment: therapeutic diphenylcyclopropenone sensitization with weekly scalp DPC. TCRdb itself ran the RACE reads through MiXCR, one entry per CDR3 protein. Here the sample spans roughly 100,000 distinct CDR3 sequences, about 34% being singletons. This material consisted of whole blood, taken in connection with sensitization to the hapten diphenylcyclopropenone (DPC). These receptors all stem from a man in his forties with alopecia areata. Some clones in this sample may be carry-over from other donors' samples.

DNA for the CDR3: TGTGCCAGCAGCAACGGGAGAAACATTCAGTACTTC. It encodes CASSNGRNIQYF. The V call is TRBV12-3 or TRBV12-4, the J call TRBJ2-4; maybe TRBD2 (6 bases). V lost 6 bases to trimming and J lost 6 bases, with 9 bases between them. The CDR3 totals 12 residues.

The V call is TRBV29-1, the J call TRBJ2-5; the D gene is possibly TRBD1 (6 bases). The CDR3 loop spans 12 amino acids. The V gene lost 5 bases and the J gene lost 2 bases, with 9 bases spanning the gap. From germline, CDR1 is SQVTM and CDR2 ANQGSEA. CDR3 coding DNA: TGCAGCGTTACAGGGATTCAAGAGACCCAGTACTTC. Encoded protein: CSVTGIQETQYF.

The V gene is TRBV12-3 or TRBV12-4, the J gene TRBJ1-6; D might be TRBD1 (6 bases). CDR3 size: 14 residues. Between the trimmed V and J ends, which lost 2 bases and 5 bases, there was a span of 7 bases. CDR3 in amino acids: CASSLNRDNSPLHF. The CDR3 bases are TGTGCCAGCAGTTTAAACAGGGATAATTCACCCCTCCACTTT.

This clonotype appeared a few times. The rearrangement joins TRBV9 to TRBJ2-4, with D possibly matching TRBD2 (7 bases). Germline loops: CDR1 SGDLS, CDR2 YYNGEE. V was pared by 3 bases and J by 0 bases, with 16 bases between. There are 17 residues in the CDR3. CDR3 amino acids: CASSAKGGDLAKNIQYF. The CDR3 DNA is TGTGCCAGCAGCGCGAAGGGGGGGGACCTAGCCAAAAACATTCAGTACTTC.

This clonotype appeared a few times. The CDR3 region is CASSFGDPYEQYF. CDR3 DNA: TGTGCCAGCAGCTTTGGTGATCCCTACGAGCAGTACTTC. V gene TRBV5-4 combines with J gene TRBJ2-7, with D unclear. The CDR3 runs to 13 residues. V dropped 2 bases and J dropped 2 bases, with 8 bases sitting between them. CDR1 is SGHNT and CDR2 is YYREEE in the germline V gene (reference sequence).